This entry concerns a single T cell receptor (beta chain). Time point meaning: pre-sensitization, week 0. Described treatment: therapeutic diphenylcyclopropenone sensitization with weekly scalp DPC. As the library was built, unique molecular identifiers were attached to individual cDNA molecules. MiXCR, applied by TCRdb to the RACE reads, yields one record per CDR3 protein. The sample has a few hundred thousand distinct CDR3 sequences, 8.6% seen once. These data belong to a study of human T cells and chemical hapten exposure. V dropped 4 bases and J dropped 5 bases, with 14 bases sitting between them. This CDR3 has 14 amino acids. From germline, CDR1 is MDHEN and CDR2 SYDVKM.

The TCR sequence derives from a woman between 40 and 55 years old with alopecia areata. Some clones in this sample may be carry-over from other donors' samples. Specimen: whole blood, collected in connection with sensitization to the hapten diphenylcyclopropenone (DPC). V and J are TRBV28 and TRBJ1-2, with a tentative D call TRBD1 (5 bases). The CDR3 DNA reads as TGTGCCAGCAGTTCTGGGACCGTCTTATATGGCTACACCTTC. It is translated as CASSSGTVLYGYTF.